These T cell receptor beta chains were read from a single sample in a study of identical twins. MiXCR was run by TCRdb on the 5' RACE reads, yielding one entry per CDR3 protein. Among 1.5 million to 2 million distinct CDR3 sequences listed, about 32% were seen once. The sequenced sample was cord blood. The origin of the receptors is a newborn girl in good health. Each CDR3 is given with its conserved first and last residue. The order of the fields is J gene, D gene, clone size, V gene, CDR3 protein, CDR3 DNA. A D gene is named only where the DNA matches it firmly. Part of the rows lack a size; the others show once, few, many or a class for expanded clones.

>TRBJ2-7|.|.|TRBV4-2
CAGSQEERDPYEQYF
TGTGCCGGCAGCCAAGAAGAAAGGGACCCCTACGAGCAGTACTTC
>TRBJ2-1|TRBD1|few|TRBV24-1
CATSDRTGALNEQFF
TGTGCCACCAGTGATCGGACAGGGGCTCTCAATGAGCAGTTCTTC
>TRBJ2-3|.|.|TRBV29-1
CSVEDRPADTQYF
TGCAGCGTTGAAGATCGCCCGGCAGATACGCAGTATTTT
>TRBJ2-2|.|.|TRBV24-1
CATSDSSRGPGELFF
TGTGCCACCAGTGACTCAAGTCGGGGACCCGGGGAGCTGTTTTTT
>TRBJ2-1|.|few|TRBV6-2/TRBV6-3
CASSLKLGFNEQFF
TGTGCCAGCAGCCTTAAATTGGGGTTCAATGAGCAGTTCTTC
>TRBJ2-5|TRBD2|few|TRBV25-1
CASSEFGLAGVNEQYF
TGTGCCAGCAGTGAATTCGGACTAGCGGGAGTCAATGAGCAGTACTTC
>TRBJ2-5|TRBD2|few|TRBV27
CASSFPSGPQETQYF
TGTGCCAGCAGTTTCCCTAGCGGGCCCCAAGAGACCCAGTACTTC
>TRBJ2-7|.|.|TRBV5-4
CASSLSNRLSEQYF
TGTGCCAGCAGCTTGTCAAACAGGTTGAGCGAGCAGTACTTC
>TRBJ2-1|.|few|TRBV21-1
CASRGNQTQPPTGSSSYNEQFF
TGTGCCAGCAGAGGGAATCAAACTCAACCCCCGACAGGATCGAGCTCCTACAATGAGCAGTTCTTC
>TRBJ2-5|.|.|TRBV2
CARRPGVQETQYF
TGTGCCAGGAGGCCAGGGGTTCAAGAGACCCAGTACTTC
>TRBJ2-3|.|few|TRBV7-9
CAISRGSYTDTQYF
TGTGCCATCTCTCGAGGTAGCTACACAGATACGCAGTATTTT
>TRBJ2-7|TRBD2|many|TRBV27
CASSYLPGLAVRSSYEQYF
TGTGCCAGCAGTTACTTACCGGGACTAGCGGTACGGAGCTCCTACGAGCAGTACTTC
>TRBJ2-7|TRBD2|few|TRBV5-8
CASSLDLETSGVLYNEQYF
TGTGCCAGCAGCTTGGACCTAGAGACTAGCGGGGTTCTCTACAATGAGCAGTACTTC
>TRBJ1-1|.|.|TRBV3-1
CASSLGARLGEAFF
TGTGCCAGCAGCCTGGGCGCCCGTCTGGGTGAAGCTTTCTTT
>TRBJ2-5|.|few|TRBV7-2
CASSLGVAETQYF
TGTGCCAGCAGTTTGGGGGTAGCGGAGACCCAGTACTTC
>TRBJ1-6|.|few|TRBV18
CASSPDGENSPLHF
TGTGCCAGCTCACCAGATGGTGAGAATTCACCCCTCCACTTT
>TRBJ2-3|TRBD2|.|TRBV27
CASSKRDGADTQYF
TGTGCCAGCTCAAAGCGGGATGGCGCAGATACGCAGTATTTT
>TRBJ1-5|.|.|TRBV20-1
CSAREPARPQHF
TGCAGTGCTAGGGAACCGGCTCGGCCCCAGCATTTT
>TRBJ1-2|TRBD1|few|TRBV20-1
CSAGLRDSVCTF
TGCAGTGCTGGACTCCGGGACAGCGTCTGCACCTTC
>TRBJ2-6|.|many|TRBV25-1
CASSESGSGANVLTF
TGTGCCAGCAGTGAAAGTGGGTCCGGGGCCAACGTCCTGACTTTC
>TRBJ2-1|.|.|TRBV7-9
CAGSQGNEQFF
TGTGCCGGCAGCCAGGGGAATGAGCAGTTCTTC
>TRBJ2-5|TRBD1|many|TRBV20-1
CSARTGSQETQYF
TGCAGTGCTCGGACAGGATCCCAAGAGACCCAGTACTTC
>TRBJ2-1|.|.|TRBV11-2
CASSPRTYNEQFF
TGTGCCAGCAGCCCCCGGACGTACAATGAGCAGTTCTTC
>TRBJ2-3|.|few|TRBV7-2
CASSPQASTDTQYF
TGTGCCAGCAGCCCCCAGGCCAGCACAGATACGCAGTATTTT
>TRBJ2-7|.|few|TRBV20-1
CSARSDRLGAEQYF
TGCAGTGCTAGGTCTGACAGGTTGGGGGCCGAGCAGTACTTC
>TRBJ2-7|TRBD2|few|TRBV20-1
CSASPASGSHEQYF
TGCAGTGCTAGCCCGGCTAGCGGGAGCCACGAGCAGTACTTC
>TRBJ2-5|TRBD2|.|TRBV10-1
CASSPSGGGNEQYF
TGCGCCAGCAGTCCTAGCGGGGGAGGTAATGAGCAGTACTTC
>TRBJ1-1|TRBD1|.|TRBV20-1
CSAIELTGWKTEAFF
TGCAGTGCTATCGAATTGACAGGGTGGAAGACTGAAGCTTTCTTT
>TRBJ2-1|TRBD2|few|TRBV28
CASSFLAGGPINREQFF
TGTGCCAGCAGTTTTTTAGCGGGAGGGCCTATAAATCGCGAGCAGTTCTTC
>TRBJ1-4|TRBD1|.|TRBV7-2
CASSLERGRGANEKLFF
TGTGCCAGCAGCTTAGAGAGGGGGCGCGGGGCTAATGAAAAACTGTTTTTT
>TRBJ2-5|TRBD2|.|TRBV3-1
CASSHLAGYNEQYF
TGTGCCAGCAGCCATCTAGCGGGGTACAATGAGCAGTACTTC
>TRBJ1-5|.|few|TRBV10-3
CAISEPGGPQHF
TGTGCCATCAGTGAGCCCGGGGGACCCCAGCATTTT
>TRBJ1-1|.|.|TRBV9
CASSVAVRGDTEAFF
TGTGCCAGCAGCGTAGCAGTGAGGGGGGACACTGAAGCTTTCTTT
>TRBJ2-1|.|few|TRBV20-1
CSASELRNEQFF
TGCAGTGCTAGCGAATTGCGCAATGAGCAGTTCTTC
>TRBJ1-5|TRBD1|.|TRBV6-1
CASGTGTGNQPQHF
TGTGCCAGCGGAACCGGGACAGGGAATCAGCCCCAGCATTTT
>TRBJ2-7|TRBD1|many|TRBV6-1
CASSEALHSGGYEQYF
TGTGCCAGCAGTGAAGCGCTTCACTCAGGGGGCTACGAGCAGTACTTC
>TRBJ2-3|TRBD2|few|TRBV6-1
CASSERGTSGASGTDTQYF
TGTGCCAGCAGTGAACGGGGGACTAGCGGGGCTTCTGGCACAGATACGCAGTATTTT
>TRBJ2-7|.|.|TRBV21-1
CASSLDELTISSYEQYF
TGTGCCAGCAGCTTAGACGAACTAACTATTAGCTCCTACGAGCAGTACTTC
>TRBJ2-3|.|.|TRBV7-9
CASSLGADSTDTQYF
TGTGCCAGCAGCTTAGGGGCAGACAGCACAGATACGCAGTATTTT
>TRBJ1-1|TRBD1|.|TRBV3-1
CASSHAPGQGGTEAFF
TGTGCCAGCAGCCACGCCCCGGGACAGGGGGGGACTGAAGCTTTCTTT
>TRBJ2-7|TRBD2|.|TRBV20-1
CSARGVTGGSYEQYF
TGCAGTGCTAGAGGGGTGACGGGAGGCTCCTACGAGCAGTACTTC
>TRBJ1-6|.|few|TRBV20-1
CSAPPRGWYNSPLHF
TGCAGTGCTCCTCCCAGGGGATGGTATAATTCACCCCTCCACTTT
>TRBJ1-2|.|few|TRBV21-1
CASSKAGLYGYTF
TGTGCCAGCAGCAAAGCGGGACTCTATGGCTACACCTTC
>TRBJ2-3|.|.|TRBV14
CASSQGLVLSTDTQYF
TGTGCCAGCAGCCAAGGGCTAGTCCTTTCCACAGATACGCAGTATTTT
>TRBJ1-6|.|.|TRBV2
CASSEQGSSYNSPLHF
TGTGCCAGCAGTGAACAGGGGTCCTCCTATAATTCACCCCTCCACTTT